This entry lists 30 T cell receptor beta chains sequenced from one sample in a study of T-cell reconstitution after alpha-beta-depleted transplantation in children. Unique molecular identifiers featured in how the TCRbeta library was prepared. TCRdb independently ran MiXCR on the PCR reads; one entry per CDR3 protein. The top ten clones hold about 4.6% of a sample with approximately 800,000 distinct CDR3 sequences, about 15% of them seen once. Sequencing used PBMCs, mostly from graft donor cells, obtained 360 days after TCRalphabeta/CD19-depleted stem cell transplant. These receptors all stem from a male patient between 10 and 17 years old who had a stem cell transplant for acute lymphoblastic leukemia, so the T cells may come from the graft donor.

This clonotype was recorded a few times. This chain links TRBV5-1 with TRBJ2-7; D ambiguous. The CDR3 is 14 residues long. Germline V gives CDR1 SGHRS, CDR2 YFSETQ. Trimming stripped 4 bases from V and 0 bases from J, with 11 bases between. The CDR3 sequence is CASSPGYSSYEQYF. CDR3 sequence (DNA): TGCGCCAGCAGCCCTGGATACTCCTCCTACGAGCAGTACTTC. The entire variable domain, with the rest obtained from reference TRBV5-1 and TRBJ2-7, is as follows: KAGVTQTPRYLIKTRGQQVTLSCSPISGHRSVSWYQQTPGQGLQFLFEYFSETQRNKGNFPGRFSGRQFSNSRSEMNVSTLELGDSALYLCASSPGYSSYEQYFGPGTRLTVT.

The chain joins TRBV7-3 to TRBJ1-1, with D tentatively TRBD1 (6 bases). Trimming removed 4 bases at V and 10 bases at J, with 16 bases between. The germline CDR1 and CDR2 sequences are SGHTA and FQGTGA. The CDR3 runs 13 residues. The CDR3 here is CASSSIGGGRAFF. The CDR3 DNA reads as TGTGCCAGCAGCTCCATAGGGGGGGGGAGAGCTTTCTTT.

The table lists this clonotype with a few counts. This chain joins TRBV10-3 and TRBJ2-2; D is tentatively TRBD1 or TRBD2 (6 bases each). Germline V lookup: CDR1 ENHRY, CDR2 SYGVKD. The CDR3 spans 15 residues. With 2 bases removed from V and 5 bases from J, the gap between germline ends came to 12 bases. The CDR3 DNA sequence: TGTGCCATCAGTGAGGCACAGGGAGGAACCGGGGAGCTGTTTTTT. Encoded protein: CAISEAQGGTGELFF.

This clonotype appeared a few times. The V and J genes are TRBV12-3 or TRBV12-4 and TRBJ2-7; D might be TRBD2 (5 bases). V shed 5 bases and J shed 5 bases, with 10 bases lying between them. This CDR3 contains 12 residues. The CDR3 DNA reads TGTGCCAGCAGTGATGGTAGCGACGAGCAGTACTTC. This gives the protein CASSDGSDEQYF.

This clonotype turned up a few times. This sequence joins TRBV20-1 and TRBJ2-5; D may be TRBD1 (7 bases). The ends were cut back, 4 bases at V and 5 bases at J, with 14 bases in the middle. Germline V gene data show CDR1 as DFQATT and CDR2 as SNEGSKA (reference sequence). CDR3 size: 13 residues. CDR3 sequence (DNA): TGCAGTGCTACCTCGACAGGGAGGGAGACCCAGTACTTC. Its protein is CSATSTGRETQYF.

CDR3: CASSEDRGTEAFF. The CDR3 DNA is TGTGCCAGCAGCGAGGACAGGGGCACTGAAGCTTTCTTT. The chain uses TRBV2 and TRBJ1-1; 9 nucleotides line up with TRBD1. The junction had 3 bases not matched to a gene; V was cut back by 6 bases and J by 4 bases. The CDR3 is 13 amino acids. Per the germline V gene, CDR1 is SNHLY and CDR2 is FYNNEI.

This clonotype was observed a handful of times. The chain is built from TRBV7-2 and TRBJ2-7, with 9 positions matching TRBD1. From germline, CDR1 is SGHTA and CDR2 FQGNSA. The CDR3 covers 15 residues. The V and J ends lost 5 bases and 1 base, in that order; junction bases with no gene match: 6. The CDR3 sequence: CASSPFGTGSYEQYF. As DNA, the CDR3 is TGTGCCAGCAGCCCGTTCGGGACAGGGTCCTACGAGCAGTACTTC. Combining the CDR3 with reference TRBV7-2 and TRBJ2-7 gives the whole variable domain GAGVSQSPSNKVTEKGKDVELRCDPISGHTALYWYRQSLGQGLEFLIYFQGNSAPDKSGLPSDRFSAERTGGSVSTLTIQRTQQEDSAVYLCASSPFGTGSYEQYFGPGTRLTVT.

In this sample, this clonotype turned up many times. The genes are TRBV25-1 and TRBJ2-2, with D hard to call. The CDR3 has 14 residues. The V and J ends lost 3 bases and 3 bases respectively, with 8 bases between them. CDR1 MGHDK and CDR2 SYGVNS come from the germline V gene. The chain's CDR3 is CASSETPDTGELFF. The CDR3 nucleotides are TGTGCCAGCAGTGAGACCCCGGACACCGGGGAGCTGTTTTTT. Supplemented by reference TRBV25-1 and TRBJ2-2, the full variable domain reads EADIYQTPRYLVIGTGKKITLECSQTMGHDKMYWYQQDPGMELHLIHYSYGVNSTEKGDLSSESTVSRIRTEHFPLTLESARPSHTSQYLCASSETPDTGELFFGEGSRLTVL.

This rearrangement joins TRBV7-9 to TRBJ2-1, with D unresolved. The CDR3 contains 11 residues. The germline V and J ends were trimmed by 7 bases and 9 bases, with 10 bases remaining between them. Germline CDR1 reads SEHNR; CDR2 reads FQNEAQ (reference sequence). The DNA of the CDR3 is TGTGCCAGCATAGACATGCGTGAGCAGTTCTTC. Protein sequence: CASIDMREQFF.

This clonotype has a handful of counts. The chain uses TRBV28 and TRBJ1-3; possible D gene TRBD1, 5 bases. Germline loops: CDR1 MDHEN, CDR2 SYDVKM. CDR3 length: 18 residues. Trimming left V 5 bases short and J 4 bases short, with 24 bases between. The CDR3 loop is CASSLPLGAEWSGNTIYF. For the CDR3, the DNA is TGTGCCAGCAGTCTCCCACTCGGGGCAGAGTGGTCCGGAAACACCATATATTTT. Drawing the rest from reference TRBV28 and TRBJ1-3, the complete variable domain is DVKVTQSSRYLVKRTGEKVFLECVQDMDHENMFWYRQDPGLGLRLIYFSYDVKMKEKGDIPEGYSVSREKKERFSLILESASTNQTSMYLCASSLPLGAEWSGNTIYFGEGSWLTVV.

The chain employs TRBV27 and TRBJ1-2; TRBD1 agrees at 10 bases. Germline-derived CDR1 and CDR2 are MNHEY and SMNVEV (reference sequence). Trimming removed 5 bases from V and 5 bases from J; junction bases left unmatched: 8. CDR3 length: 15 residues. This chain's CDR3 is CASSLSRGQGYGYTF. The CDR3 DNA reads TGTGCCAGCAGTCTCTCGAGGGGACAGGGGTATGGCTACACCTTC.

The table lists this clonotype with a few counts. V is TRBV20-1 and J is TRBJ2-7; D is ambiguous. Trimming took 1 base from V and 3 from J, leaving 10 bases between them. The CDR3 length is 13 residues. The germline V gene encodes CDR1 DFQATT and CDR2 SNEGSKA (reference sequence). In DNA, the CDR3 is TGCAGTGCTAGAGCACCCCTGGGCTACGAGCAGTACTTC. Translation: CSARAPLGYEQYF.

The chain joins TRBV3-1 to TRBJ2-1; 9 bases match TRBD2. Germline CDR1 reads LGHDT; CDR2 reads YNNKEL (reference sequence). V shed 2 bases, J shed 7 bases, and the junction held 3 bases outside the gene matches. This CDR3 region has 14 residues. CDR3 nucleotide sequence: TGTGCCAGCAGCCAAAGGCGGGAGGGAAATGAGCAGTTCTTC. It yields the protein CASSQRREGNEQFF.

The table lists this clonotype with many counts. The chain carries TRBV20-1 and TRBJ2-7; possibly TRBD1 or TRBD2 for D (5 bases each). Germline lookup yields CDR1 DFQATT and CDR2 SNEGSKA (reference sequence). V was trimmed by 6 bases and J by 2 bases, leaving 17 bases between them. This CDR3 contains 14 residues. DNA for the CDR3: TGCAGTGCCGAGAGGGGTAGCAGCCCCTACGAGCAGTACTTC. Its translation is CSAERGSSPYEQYF.

Written as DNA, the CDR3 is TGCGCCAGCACCTCCCACCAGGGGGCCGGGGAGCTGTTTTTT. Translated, it gives CASTSHQGAGELFF. The chain links TRBV5-1 to TRBJ2-2, with TRBD1 matching 7 bases. The CDR3 loop spans 14 amino acids. Germline CDR1 is SGHRS and CDR2 is YFSETQ. V shed 6 bases and J 6 bases; nucleotides not matched to a gene: 8.

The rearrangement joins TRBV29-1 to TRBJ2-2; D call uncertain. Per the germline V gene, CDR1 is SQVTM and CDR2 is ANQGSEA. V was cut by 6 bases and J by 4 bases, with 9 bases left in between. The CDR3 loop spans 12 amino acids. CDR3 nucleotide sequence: TGCAGCGTCCATTGGAGCACCGGGGAGCTGTTTTTT. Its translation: CSVHWSTGELFF.

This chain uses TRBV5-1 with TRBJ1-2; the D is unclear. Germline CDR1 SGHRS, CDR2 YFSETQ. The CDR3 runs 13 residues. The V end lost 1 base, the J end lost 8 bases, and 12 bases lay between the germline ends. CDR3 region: CASSLLEEFGYTF. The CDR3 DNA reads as TGCGCCAGCAGCTTGTTGGAAGAGTTCGGCTACACCTTC.

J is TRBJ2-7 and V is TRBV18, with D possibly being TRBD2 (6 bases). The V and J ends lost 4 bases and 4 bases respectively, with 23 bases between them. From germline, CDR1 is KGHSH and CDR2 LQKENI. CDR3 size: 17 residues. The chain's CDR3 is CASSHTATGRGSYEQYF. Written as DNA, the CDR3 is TGTGCCAGCTCACACACAGCTACGGGCCGGGGGTCATACGAGCAGTACTTC.

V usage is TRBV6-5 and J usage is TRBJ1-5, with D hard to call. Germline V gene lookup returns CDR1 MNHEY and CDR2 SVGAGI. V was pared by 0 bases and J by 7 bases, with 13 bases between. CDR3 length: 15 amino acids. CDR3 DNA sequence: TGTGCCAGCAGTTACTCCAACCAATTGGGACAGCCCCAGCATTTT. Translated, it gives CASSYSNQLGQPQHF.

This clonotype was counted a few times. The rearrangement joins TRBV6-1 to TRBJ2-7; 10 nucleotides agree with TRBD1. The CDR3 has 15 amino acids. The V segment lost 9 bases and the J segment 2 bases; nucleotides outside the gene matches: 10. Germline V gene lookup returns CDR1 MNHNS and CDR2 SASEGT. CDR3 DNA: TGTGCCAGTCGACCGGTGGGACAGGGGCCCTACGAGCAGTACTTC. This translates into CASRPVGQGPYEQYF.

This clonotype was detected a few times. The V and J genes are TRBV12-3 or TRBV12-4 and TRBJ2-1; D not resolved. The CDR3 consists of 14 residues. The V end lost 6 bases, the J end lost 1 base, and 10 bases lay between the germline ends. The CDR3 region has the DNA TGTGCCAGCAGCCGGTCAGAATCCTACAATGAGCAGTTCTTC. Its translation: CASSRSESYNEQFF.

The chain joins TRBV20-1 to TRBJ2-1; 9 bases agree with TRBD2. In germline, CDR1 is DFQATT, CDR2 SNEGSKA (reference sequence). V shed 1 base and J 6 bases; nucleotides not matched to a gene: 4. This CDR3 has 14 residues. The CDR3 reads CSARGSGRLNEQFF. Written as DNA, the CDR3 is TGCAGTGCTAGAGGTAGCGGGAGACTCAATGAGCAGTTCTTC.

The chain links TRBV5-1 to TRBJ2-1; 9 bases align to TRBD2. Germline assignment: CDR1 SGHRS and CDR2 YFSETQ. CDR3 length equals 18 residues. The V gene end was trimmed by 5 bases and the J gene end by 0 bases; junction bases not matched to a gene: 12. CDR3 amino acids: CASSPASGITSSYNEQFF. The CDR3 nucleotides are TGCGCCAGCAGTCCGGCTAGCGGGATTACAAGCTCCTACAATGAGCAGTTCTTC.

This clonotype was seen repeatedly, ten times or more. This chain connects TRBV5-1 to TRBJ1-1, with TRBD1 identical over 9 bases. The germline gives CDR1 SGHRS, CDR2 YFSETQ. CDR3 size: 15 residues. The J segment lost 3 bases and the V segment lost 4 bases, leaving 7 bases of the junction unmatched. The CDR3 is CASSQDRGLHTEAFF. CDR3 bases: TGCGCCAGCAGCCAGGACAGGGGTTTGCACACTGAAGCTTTCTTT.

The CDR3 reads CASSQDLGGGGADTQYF. CDR3 nucleotides: TGCGCCAGCAGCCAAGATTTGGGAGGGGGCGGAGCAGATACGCAGTATTTT. This chain joins TRBV4-1 and TRBJ2-3; D may be TRBD1 or TRBD2 (7 bases each). The CDR3 spans 17 residues. The ends were cut back, 0 bases at V and 4 bases at J, with 17 bases in the middle. Germline lookup yields CDR1 MGHRA and CDR2 YSYEKL.

The CDR3 coding sequence is TGCGCCAGCAGCTTGAGTAAGGTGGAGTCTACCTGGACTGGAAACACCATATATTTT. Translation gives CASSLSKVESTWTGNTIYF. The chain has TRBV5-1 and TRBJ1-3; D gene uncertain. The V and J ends lost 1 base and 2 bases respectively, with 22 bases between them. CDR3 size: 19 residues. Germline loops: CDR1 SGHRS, CDR2 YFSETQ.

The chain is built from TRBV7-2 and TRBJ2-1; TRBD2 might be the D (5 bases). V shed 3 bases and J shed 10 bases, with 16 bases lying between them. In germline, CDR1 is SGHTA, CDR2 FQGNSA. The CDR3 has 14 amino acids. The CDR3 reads CASSFLGSVGEQFF. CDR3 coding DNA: TGTGCCAGCAGCTTCTTAGGGAGCGTGGGAGAGCAGTTCTTC.

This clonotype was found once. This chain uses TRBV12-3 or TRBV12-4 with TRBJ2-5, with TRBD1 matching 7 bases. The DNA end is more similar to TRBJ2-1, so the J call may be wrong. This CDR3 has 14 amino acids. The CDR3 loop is CASSLKGALETQFF. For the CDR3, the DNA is TGTGCCAGCAGTTTGAAGGGGGCATTGGAGACCCAGTTCTTC.

CDR3 residues: CASSLPGLNEKLFF. CDR3 nucleotide sequence: TGCGCCAGCAGCTTGCCGGGTCTTAATGAAAAACTGTTTTTT. The V and J genes are TRBV5-1 and TRBJ1-4; D is unresolved. The V end lost 1 base, the J end lost 4 bases, and 8 bases lay between the germline ends. The germline V gene has CDR1 SGHRS and CDR2 YFSETQ. CDR3 length: 14 residues. Together with reference TRBV5-1 and TRBJ1-4, the CDR3 gives the full variable domain: KAGVTQTPRYLIKTRGQQVTLSCSPISGHRSVSWYQQTPGQGLQFLFEYFSETQRNKGNFPGRFSGRQFSNSRSEMNVSTLELGDSALYLCASSLPGLNEKLFFGSGTQLSVL.

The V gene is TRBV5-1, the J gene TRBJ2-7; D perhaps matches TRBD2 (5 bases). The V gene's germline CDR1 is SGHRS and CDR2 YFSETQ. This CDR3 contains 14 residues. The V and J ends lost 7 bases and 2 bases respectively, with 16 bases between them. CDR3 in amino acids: CASGGLGSPYEQYF. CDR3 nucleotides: TGCGCCAGCGGAGGCCTGGGTTCTCCCTACGAGCAGTACTTC.